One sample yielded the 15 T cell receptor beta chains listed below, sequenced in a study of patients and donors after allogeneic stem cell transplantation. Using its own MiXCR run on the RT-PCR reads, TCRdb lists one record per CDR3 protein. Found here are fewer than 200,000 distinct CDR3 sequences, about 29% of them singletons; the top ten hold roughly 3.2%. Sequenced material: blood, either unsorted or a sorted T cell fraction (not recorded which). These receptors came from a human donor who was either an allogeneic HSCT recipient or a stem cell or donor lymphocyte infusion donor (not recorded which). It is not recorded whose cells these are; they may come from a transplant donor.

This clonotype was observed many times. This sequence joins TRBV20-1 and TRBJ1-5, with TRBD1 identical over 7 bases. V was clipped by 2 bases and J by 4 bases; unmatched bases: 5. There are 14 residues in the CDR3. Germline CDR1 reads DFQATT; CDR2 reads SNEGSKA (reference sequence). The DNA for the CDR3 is TGCAGTGCTAGATTTACAGGGGCAAATCAGCCCCAGCATTTT. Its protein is CSARFTGANQPQHF.

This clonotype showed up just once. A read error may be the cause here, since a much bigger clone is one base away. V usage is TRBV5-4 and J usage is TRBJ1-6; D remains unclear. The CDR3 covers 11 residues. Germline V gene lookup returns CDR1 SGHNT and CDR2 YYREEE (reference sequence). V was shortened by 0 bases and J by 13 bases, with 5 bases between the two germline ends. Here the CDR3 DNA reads TGTGCCAGCAGCTTGGGGGCTCCCCTCCACTTT. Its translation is CASSLGAPLHF.

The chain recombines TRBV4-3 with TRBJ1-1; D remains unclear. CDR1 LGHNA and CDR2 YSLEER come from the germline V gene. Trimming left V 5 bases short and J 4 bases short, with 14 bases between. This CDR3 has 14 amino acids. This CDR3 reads CASSVGLRATEAFF. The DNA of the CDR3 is TGCGCCAGCAGCGTTGGACTGCGCGCCACTGAAGCTTTCTTT.

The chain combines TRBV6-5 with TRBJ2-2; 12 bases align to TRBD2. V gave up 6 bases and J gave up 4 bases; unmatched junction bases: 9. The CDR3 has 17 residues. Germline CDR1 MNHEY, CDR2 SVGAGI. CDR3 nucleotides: TGTGCCAGCAGAAAGACTAGCGGGAGCTTTAGCACCGGGGAGCTGTTTTTT. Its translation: CASRKTSGSFSTGELFF.

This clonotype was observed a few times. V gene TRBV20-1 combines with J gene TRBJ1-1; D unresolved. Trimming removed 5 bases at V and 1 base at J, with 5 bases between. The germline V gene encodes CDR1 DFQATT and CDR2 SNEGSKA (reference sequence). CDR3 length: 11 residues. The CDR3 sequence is CSAAKNTEAFF. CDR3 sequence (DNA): TGCAGTGCTGCGAAGAACACTGAAGCTTTCTTT.

The CDR3 sequence is CSESSNYGYTF. CDR3 in DNA: TGCAGTGAATCGAGCAACTATGGCTACACCTTC. The V and J genes are TRBV20-1 and TRBJ1-2; D gene unclear. The CDR3 is 11 residues long. CDR1 DFQATT and CDR2 SNEGSKA come from the germline V gene (reference sequence). Trimming removed 7 bases at V and 2 bases at J, with 8 bases between.

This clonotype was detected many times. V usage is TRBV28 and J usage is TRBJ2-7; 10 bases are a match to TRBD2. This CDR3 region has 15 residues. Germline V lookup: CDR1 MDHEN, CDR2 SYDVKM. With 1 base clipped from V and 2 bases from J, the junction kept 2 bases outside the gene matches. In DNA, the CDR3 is TGTGCCAGCAGTTTATCACTAGCGGGAACCTACGAGCAGTACTTC. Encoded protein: CASSLSLAGTYEQYF.

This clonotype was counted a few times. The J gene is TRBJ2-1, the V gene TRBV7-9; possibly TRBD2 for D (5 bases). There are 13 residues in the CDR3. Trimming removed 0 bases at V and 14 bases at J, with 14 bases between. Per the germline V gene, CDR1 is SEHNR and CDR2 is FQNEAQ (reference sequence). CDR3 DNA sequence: TGTGCCAGCAGCTTAGCGATAATGGACTGGAAGTTCTTC. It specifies CASSLAIMDWKFF.

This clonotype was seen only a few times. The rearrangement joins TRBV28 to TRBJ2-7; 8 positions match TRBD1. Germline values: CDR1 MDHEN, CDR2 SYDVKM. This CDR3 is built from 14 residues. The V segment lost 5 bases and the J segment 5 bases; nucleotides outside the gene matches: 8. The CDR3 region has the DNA TGTGCCAGCAGTGCCGACAGGGGAGTTGACGAGCAGTACTTC. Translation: CASSADRGVDEQYF.

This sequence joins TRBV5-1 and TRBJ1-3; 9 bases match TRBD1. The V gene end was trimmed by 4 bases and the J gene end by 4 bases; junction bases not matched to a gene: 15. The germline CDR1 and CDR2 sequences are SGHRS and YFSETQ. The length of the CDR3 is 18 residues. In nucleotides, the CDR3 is TGCGCCAGCAGCGCGAGCGGACAGGGGAGATTCGACGGAAACACCATATATTTT. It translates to CASSASGQGRFDGNTIYF.

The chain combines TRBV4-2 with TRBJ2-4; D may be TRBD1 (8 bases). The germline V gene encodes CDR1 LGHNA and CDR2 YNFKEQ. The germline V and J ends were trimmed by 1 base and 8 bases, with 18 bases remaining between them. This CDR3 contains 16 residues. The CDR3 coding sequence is TGTGCCAGCAGCCAAGCGGAAGGACAGGGAGGGTACATTCAGTACTTC. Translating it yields CASSQAEGQGGYIQYF.

The CDR3 DNA is TGTGCCAGCAGTTTACTTGAGGCAGATACGCAGTATTTT. Residues: CASSLLEADTQYF. The genes are TRBV28 and TRBJ2-3; no definite D call. The CDR3 sequence is 13 residues long. CDR1 and CDR2 (germline): MDHEN, SYDVKM. Trimming stripped 2 bases from V and 4 bases from J, with 7 bases between.

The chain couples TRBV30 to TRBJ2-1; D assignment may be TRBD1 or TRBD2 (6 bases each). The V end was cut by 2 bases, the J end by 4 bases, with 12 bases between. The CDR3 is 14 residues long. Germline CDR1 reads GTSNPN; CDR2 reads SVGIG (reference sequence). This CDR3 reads CAWSRGELYNEQFF. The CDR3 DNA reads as TGTGCCTGGAGTAGGGGGGAGTTGTACAATGAGCAGTTCTTC.

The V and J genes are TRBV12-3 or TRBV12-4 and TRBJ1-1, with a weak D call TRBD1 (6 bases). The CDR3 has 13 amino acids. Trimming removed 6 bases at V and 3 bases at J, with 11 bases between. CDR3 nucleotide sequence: TGTGCCAGCAGCCTCAGGGGCCACACTGAAGCTTTCTTT. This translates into CASSLRGHTEAFF.

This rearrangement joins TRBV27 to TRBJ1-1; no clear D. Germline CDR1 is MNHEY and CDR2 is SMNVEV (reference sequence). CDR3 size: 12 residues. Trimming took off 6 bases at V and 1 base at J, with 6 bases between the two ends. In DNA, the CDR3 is TGTGCCAGCAGGGACGGGAACACTGAAGCTTTCTTT. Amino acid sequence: CASRDGNTEAFF.